This TCR beta chain was recorded in a study of OX40 agonist ivuxolimab in advanced cancers. Comment on this clone: The antigen is not known.

Regarding the study as a whole: The specificity for antigen of the expanded peripheral T cells was not determined. Clonal expansion in partial responders at 0.1-3.0 mg/kg ranked among the lowest.

No patient had autoimmune disease or received systemic immunosuppression. Measured with immunoSEQ multiplex PCR; TCRdb has only the in-frame clones, and not every one. The repertoire has about 20,000 clones, roughly 74% of them found once; the top ten carry about 15%. V gave up 7 bases and J gave up 4 bases, with 16 bases separating them. Per germline, CDR1 SQVTM and CDR2 ANQGSEA. The CDR3 has 14 residues. The chain recombines TRBV29-1 with TRBJ2-2, with D perhaps matching TRBD2 (7 bases). The receptor was derived from an adult with an advanced solid tumor such as melanoma, head and neck, liver or kidney cancer. Sequenced here: CD4+ or CD8+ T cells sorted from blood, sampled in a trial of the OX40 agonist ivuxolimab. The CDR3 DNA sequence: TGCAGCGCTGGGGGGGCGGGGAGCACCGGGGAGCTGTTTTTT. Its protein product is CSAGGAGSTGELFF.